In its sample, the clone carrying this T cell receptor beta chain was seen a few times. No antigen is known for it. The CDR3 extends over 19 amino acids. The V end was cut by 3 bases, the J end by 0 bases, with 20 bases between. CDR1 is MGHRA and CDR2 is YSYEKL in the germline V gene. This sample was included in a study of PD-1 blockade in classical Hodgkin lymphoma. Study-level points and caveats: By C4D1, CD4+ diversity increased significantly, especially in complete responders.

The time point is: cycle 4 day 1 (C4D1), after five to seven weeks of nivolumab. All patients experienced relapse after autologous stem cell transplantation, and brentuximab vedotin exposure was variable. Sequencing was performed with immunoSEQ multiplex PCR; in TCRdb, only in-frame clones are kept and a portion is missing. The sample lists approximately 20,000 clones, about 68% occurring once. The clonotype comes from a human donor with classical Hodgkin lymphoma. The V and J genes are TRBV4-1 and TRBJ2-2, with D perhaps being TRBD1 or TRBD2 (5 bases each). The sample consisted of peripheral blood mononuclear cells (PBMCs), taken before the fourth cycle of nivolumab. The CDR3 DNA follows: TGCGCCAGCAGCCACCCTCCGGGACGACAGCAAGCGAACACCGGGGAGCTGTTTTTT. This gives the protein CASSHPPGRQQANTGELFF.